This T cell receptor beta chain was retrieved from a study of T cells in Graves' hyperthyroidism and ophthalmopathy. Whole-study results and caveats: Progression to ophthalmopathy was predicted a median of approximately 6.4 months early. Most thyroid clonotypes expanded above 0.001 were also detected in blood. Researchers report that a 13 V-J model separated ophthalmopathy from stable hyperthyroidism.

Amplification targeted TCR beta CDR3 regions from RNA transcripts. HTBI primers were the set used in a first-round RT-PCR of the TCR CDR3. TCRdb itself ran the multiplex PCR reads through MiXCR, one entry per CDR3 protein. The repertoire holds about 570,000 distinct CDR3 sequences, with approximately 44% as singletons. Uncontrolled infection, other autoimmune disease, pregnancy or lactation barred patients from enrollment. The CDR3 contains 14 residues. Trimming took 5 bases from V and 6 from J; bases not matched to a gene: 9. Comments on this clonotype: Its antigen remains unidentified.

The sequence came from an adult woman with Graves' disease, either hyperthyroidism or ophthalmopathy (not recorded which). The V call is TRBV12-3 or TRBV12-4, the J call TRBJ2-7, with 8 bases lining up with TRBD2. The sequenced material came from peripheral blood or thyroid tissue (not recorded which). CDR3 DNA sequence: TGTGCCAGCAGTAGAAGCGGGAGTCTAATCGAGCAGTACTTC. This codes for CASSRSGSLIEQYF.